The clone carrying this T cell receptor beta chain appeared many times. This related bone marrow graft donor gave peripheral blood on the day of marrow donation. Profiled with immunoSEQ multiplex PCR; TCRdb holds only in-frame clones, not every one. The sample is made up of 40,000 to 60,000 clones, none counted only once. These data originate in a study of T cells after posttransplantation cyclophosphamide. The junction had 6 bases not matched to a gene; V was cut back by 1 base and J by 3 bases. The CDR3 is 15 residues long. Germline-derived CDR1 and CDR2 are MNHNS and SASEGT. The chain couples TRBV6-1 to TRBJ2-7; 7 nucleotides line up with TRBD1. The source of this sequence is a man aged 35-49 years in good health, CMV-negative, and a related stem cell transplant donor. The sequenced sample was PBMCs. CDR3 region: CASSEVYAGGYEQYF. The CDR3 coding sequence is TGTGCCAGCAGTGAAGTTTATGCAGGGGGCTACGAGCAGTACTTC.